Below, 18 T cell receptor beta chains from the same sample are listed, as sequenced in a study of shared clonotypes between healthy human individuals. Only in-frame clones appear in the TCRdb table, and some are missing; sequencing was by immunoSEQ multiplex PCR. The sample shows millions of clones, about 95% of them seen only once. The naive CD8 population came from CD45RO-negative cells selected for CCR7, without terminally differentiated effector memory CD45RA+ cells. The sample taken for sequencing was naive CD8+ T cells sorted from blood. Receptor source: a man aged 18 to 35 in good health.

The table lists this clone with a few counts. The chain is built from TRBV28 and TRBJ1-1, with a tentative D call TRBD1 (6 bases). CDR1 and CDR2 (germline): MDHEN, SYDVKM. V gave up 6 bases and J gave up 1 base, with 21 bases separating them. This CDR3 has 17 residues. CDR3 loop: CASRGDTGRGGNTEAFF. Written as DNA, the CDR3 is TGTGCCAGCAGGGGTGATACAGGGAGAGGTGGGAACACTGAAGCTTTCTTT.

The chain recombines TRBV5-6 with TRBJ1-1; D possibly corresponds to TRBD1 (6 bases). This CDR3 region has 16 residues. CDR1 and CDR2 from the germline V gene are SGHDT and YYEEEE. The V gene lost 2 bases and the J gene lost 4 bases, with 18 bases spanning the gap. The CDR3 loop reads CASSFGGGGFGTEAFF. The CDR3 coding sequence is TGTGCCAGCAGCTTTGGAGGGGGAGGGTTTGGCACTGAAGCTTTCTTT.

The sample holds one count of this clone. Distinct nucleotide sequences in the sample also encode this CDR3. CDR3 residues: CASSLGTGPNYGYTF. For the CDR3, the DNA is TGTGCCAGCAGCCTTGGGACAGGCCCTAACTATGGCTACACCTTC. The chain employs TRBV7-9 and TRBJ1-2, with 8 nucleotides matching TRBD1. Per germline, CDR1 SEHNR and CDR2 FQNEAQ (reference sequence). V lost 5 bases, J lost 0 bases, and 5 bases stayed unmatched. There are 15 residues in the CDR3.

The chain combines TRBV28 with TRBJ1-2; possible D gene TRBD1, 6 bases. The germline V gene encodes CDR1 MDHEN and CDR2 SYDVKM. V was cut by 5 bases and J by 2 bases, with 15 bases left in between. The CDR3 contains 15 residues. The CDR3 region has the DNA TGTGCCAGCAGTCCGCCATGGACAGAGAACTATGGCTACACCTTC. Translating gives CASSPPWTENYGYTF.

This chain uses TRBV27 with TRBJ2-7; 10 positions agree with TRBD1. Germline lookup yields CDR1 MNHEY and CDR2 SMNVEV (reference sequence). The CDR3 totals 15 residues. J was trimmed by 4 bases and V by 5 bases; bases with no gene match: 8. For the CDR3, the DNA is TGTGCCAGCAGTGATCCGGGACAGGGGCCATACGAGCAGTACTTC. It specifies CASSDPGQGPYEQYF.

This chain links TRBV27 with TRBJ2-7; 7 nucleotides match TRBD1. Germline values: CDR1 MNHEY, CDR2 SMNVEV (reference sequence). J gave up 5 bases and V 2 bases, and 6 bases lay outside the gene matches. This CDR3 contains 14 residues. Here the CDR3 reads CASSLRGPPHEQYF. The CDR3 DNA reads TGTGCCAGCAGTTTAAGGGGGCCCCCTCACGAGCAGTACTTC.

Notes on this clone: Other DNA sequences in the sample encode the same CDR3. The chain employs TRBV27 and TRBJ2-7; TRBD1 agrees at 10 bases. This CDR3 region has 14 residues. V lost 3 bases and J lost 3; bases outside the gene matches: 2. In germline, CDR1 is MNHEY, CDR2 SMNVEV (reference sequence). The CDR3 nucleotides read TGTGCCAGCAGTTTCGGGACAGGGGACTACGAGCAGTACTTC. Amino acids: CASSFGTGDYEQYF.

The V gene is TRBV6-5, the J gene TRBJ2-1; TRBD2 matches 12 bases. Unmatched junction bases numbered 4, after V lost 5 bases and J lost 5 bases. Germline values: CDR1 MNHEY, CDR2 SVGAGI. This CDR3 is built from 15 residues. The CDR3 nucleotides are TGTGCCAGCAGTCCCGGACTAGCGGGAAACAATGAGCAGTTCTTC. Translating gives CASSPGLAGNNEQFF.

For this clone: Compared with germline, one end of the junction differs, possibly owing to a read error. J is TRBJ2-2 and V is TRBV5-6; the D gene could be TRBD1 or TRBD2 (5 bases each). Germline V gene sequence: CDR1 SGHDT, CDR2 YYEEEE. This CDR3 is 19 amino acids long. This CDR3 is CAGSLALFEGPGGTGELFF. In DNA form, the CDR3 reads TGTGCCGGCAGCTTGGCCTTGTTCGAGGGGCCTGGGGGCACCGGGGAGCTGTTTTTT.

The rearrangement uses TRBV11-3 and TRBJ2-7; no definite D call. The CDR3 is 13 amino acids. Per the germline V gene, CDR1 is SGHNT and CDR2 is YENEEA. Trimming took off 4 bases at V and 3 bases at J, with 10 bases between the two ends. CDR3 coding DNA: TGTGCCAGCAGCTCCCGGACGGACTACGAGCAGTACTTC. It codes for CASSSRTDYEQYF. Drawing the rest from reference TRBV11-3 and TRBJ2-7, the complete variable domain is EAGVVQSPRYKIIEKKQPVAFWCNPISGHNTLYWYLQNLGQGPELLIRYENEEAVDDSQLPKDRFSAERLKGVDSTLKIQPAELGDSAVYLCASSSRTDYEQYFGPGTRLTVT.

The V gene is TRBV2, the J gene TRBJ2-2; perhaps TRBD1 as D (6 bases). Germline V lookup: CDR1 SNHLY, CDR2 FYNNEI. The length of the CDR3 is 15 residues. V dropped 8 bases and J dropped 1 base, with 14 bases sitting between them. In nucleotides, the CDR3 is TGTGCCAGCGGGACAACACAGGGGAACACCGGGGAGCTGTTTTTT. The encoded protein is CASGTTQGNTGELFF. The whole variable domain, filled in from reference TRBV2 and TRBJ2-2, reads EPEVTQTPSHQVTQMGQEVILRCVPISNHLYFYWYRQILGQKVEFLVSFYNNEISEKSEIFDDQFSVERPDGSNFTLKIRSTKLEDSAMYFCASGTTQGNTGELFFGEGSRLTVL.

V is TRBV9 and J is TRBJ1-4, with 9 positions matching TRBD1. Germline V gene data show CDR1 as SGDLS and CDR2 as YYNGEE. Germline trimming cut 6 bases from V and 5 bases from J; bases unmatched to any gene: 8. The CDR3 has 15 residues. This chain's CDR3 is CASTRGGTGNEKLFF. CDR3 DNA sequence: TGTGCCAGCACCCGGGGAGGGACAGGGAATGAAAAACTGTTTTTT.

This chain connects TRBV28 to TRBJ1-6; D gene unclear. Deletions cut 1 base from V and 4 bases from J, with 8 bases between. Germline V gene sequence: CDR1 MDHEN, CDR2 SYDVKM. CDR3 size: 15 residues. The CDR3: CASSLSGVYNSPLHF. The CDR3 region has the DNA TGTGCCAGCAGTTTATCAGGAGTGTATAATTCACCCCTCCACTTT.

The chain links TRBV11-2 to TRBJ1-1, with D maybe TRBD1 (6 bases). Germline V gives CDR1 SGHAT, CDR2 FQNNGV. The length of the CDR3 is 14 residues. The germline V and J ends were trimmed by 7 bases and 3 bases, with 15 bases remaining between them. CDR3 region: CASTKNRDYTEAFF. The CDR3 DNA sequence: TGTGCCAGCACCAAAAACAGGGATTACACTGAAGCTTTCTTT.

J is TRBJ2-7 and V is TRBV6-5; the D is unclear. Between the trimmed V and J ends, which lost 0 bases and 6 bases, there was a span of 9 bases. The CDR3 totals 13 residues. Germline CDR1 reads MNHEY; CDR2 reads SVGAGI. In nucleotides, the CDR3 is TGTGCCAGCAGTTACTCCGACATCAGCGAGCAGTACTTC. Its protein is CASSYSDISEQYF.

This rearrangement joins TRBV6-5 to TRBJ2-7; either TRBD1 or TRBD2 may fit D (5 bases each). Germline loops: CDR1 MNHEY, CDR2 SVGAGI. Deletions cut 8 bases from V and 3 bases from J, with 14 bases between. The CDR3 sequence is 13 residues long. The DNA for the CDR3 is TGTGCCAGCGGGCCGGGACGGAGCTACGAGCAGTACTTC. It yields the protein CASGPGRSYEQYF.

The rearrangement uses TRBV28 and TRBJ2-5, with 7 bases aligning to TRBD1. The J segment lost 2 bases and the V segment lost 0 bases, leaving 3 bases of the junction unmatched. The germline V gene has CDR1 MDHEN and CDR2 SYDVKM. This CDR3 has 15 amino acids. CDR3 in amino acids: CASSLWGQIQETQYF. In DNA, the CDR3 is TGTGCCAGCAGTTTATGGGGACAGATACAAGAGACCCAGTACTTC.

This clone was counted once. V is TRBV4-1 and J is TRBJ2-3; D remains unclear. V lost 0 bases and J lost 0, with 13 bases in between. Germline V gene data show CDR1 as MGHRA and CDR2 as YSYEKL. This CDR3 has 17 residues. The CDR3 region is CASSQERRHTSTDTQYF. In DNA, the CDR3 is TGCGCCAGCAGCCAAGAAAGGCGCCATACTAGCACAGATACGCAGTATTTT.